This entry is about one TCR beta chain. The target antigen is unknown. Healthy bone marrow donors made up the cohort. These data are taken from a study of cytomegalovirus exposure and HLA in healthy donors. The study, taken as a whole, reports: Earlier results showed most TCR beta V segments being productive about 87% or about 30% of the time. Common viral pathogens seemed, in a later analysis, to connect with several of the most significant clusters.

CDR3 length: 15 residues. Germline CDR1 and CDR2: SGHVS and FNYEAQ. The trim removed 1 base at V and 4 bases at J, leaving 3 bases unmatched. The PCR had 60 Vbeta and 13 Jbeta primers. The repertoire was sequenced with immunoSEQ multiplex PCR; TCRdb's copy has only in-frame clones and lacks some. The sample includes around 190,000 clones, around 75% of them seen just once. The specimen sequenced was PBMCs. The gene calls are TRBV7-6 and TRBJ2-1, with TRBD2 matching over 8 bases. The TCR comes from a female donor in good health and CMV-seronegative. CDR3 in DNA: TGTGCCAGCAGCTTAGTAGCGGGACCTTACAATGAGCAGTTCTTC. Amino acids: CASSLVAGPYNEQFF.